What follows are 9 T cell receptor beta chains derived from one specimen sequenced in a study of cytomegalovirus exposure and HLA in healthy donors. The primer mix had 60 Vbeta and 13 Jbeta primers. Using immunoSEQ multiplex PCR, the repertoire was profiled, and TCRdb retains in-frame clones only, with some absent. Among under 130,000 clones listed, about 77% were seen once. Input material: PBMCs. These TCRs come from a woman between 18 and 30 years old in good health and CMV-seropositive.

This rearrangement joins TRBV5-6 to TRBJ1-2; the match to TRBD1 covers 10 bases. The CDR3 has 15 amino acids. Per germline, CDR1 SGHDT and CDR2 YYEEEE. V dropped 3 bases and J dropped 5; count of bases not matched to a gene: 7. The CDR3: CASSSSGTGEYGYTF. For the CDR3, the DNA is TGTGCCAGCAGCTCGTCCGGGACAGGGGAGTATGGCTACACCTTC.

The CDR3 DNA is TGCGCCAGCAGCTTTTCCCCGGGTACTGAAGCTTTCTTT. Translation gives CASSFSPGTEAFF. The rearrangement uses TRBV5-1 and TRBJ1-1; D unresolved. This CDR3 is built from 13 residues. The germline gives CDR1 SGHRS, CDR2 YFSETQ. Trimming removed 2 bases at V and 5 bases at J, with 10 bases between.

The chain combines TRBV5-1 with TRBJ2-1; tentative D call: TRBD2 (5 bases). Germline V gene sequence: CDR1 SGHRS, CDR2 YFSETQ. V lost 6 bases and J 0 bases, leaving 16 bases between the germline ends. The CDR3 runs to 16 residues. This chain's CDR3 is CASTPRESSSYNEQFF. DNA for the CDR3: TGCGCCAGCACCCCGAGGGAGTCGAGCTCCTACAATGAGCAGTTCTTC.

The CDR3 sequence is CASSMVGQGASSPLHF. In DNA, the CDR3 is TGTGCCAGTAGTATGGTTGGACAGGGGGCTTCGTCACCCCTCCACTTT. The chain links TRBV19 to TRBJ1-6; the match to TRBD1 covers 11 bases. The V gene end was trimmed by 3 bases and the J gene end by 10 bases; junction bases not matched to a gene: 8. The V gene's germline CDR1 is LNHDA and CDR2 SQIVND (reference sequence). The CDR3 length is 16 residues.

This clone was seen a single time. The chain has TRBV5-1 and TRBJ1-6; D is ambiguous. CDR3 length: 14 amino acids. Germline lookup yields CDR1 SGHRS and CDR2 YFSETQ. Trimming removed 0 bases from V and 8 bases from J, with 9 bases in between. In nucleotides, the CDR3 is TGCGCCAGCAGCTTGGACTCGACTGATTCACCCCTCCACTTT. This gives the protein CASSLDSTDSPLHF.

The rearrangement uses TRBV9 and TRBJ2-2; 9 bases line up with TRBD1. The V segment lost 4 bases and the J segment 8 bases; nucleotides outside the gene matches: 9. The germline V gene encodes CDR1 SGDLS and CDR2 YYNGEE. CDR3 length equals 15 residues. This chain's CDR3 is CASSPSPQGAGELFF. For the CDR3, the DNA is TGTGCCAGCAGCCCCTCTCCACAGGGGGCTGGGGAGCTGTTTTTT.

This chain joins TRBV11-2 and TRBJ2-5; possibly TRBD1 for D (5 bases). This CDR3 has 14 residues. Germline V gene sequence: CDR1 SGHAT, CDR2 FQNNGV. V lost 2 bases and J 5 bases, leaving 12 bases between the germline ends. CDR3 protein: CASSLRQGGETQYF. The CDR3 nucleotides are TGTGCCAGCAGCTTAAGGCAGGGCGGCGAGACCCAGTACTTC.

The rearrangement uses TRBV10-3 and TRBJ2-1; 16 bases align to TRBD2. Germline-derived CDR1 and CDR2 are ENHRY and SYGVKD. The length of the CDR3 is 17 residues. V gave up 7 bases and J gave up 0 bases; unmatched junction bases: 3. CDR3 loop: CAITGTSGGVSYNEQFF. In DNA form, the CDR3 reads TGTGCCATCACCGGGACTAGCGGGGGGGTCTCCTACAATGAGCAGTTCTTC.

Here the CDR3 DNA reads TGTGCCAGCCCCGGTAGCCGCGGGACCCAGTACTTC. Protein: CASPGSRGTQYF. The chain recombines TRBV13 with TRBJ2-5; no reliable D call. The V end lost 8 bases, the J end lost 7 bases, and 14 bases lay between the germline ends. The germline CDR1 and CDR2 sequences are PRHDT and FYEKMQ (reference sequence). The CDR3 has 12 amino acids.